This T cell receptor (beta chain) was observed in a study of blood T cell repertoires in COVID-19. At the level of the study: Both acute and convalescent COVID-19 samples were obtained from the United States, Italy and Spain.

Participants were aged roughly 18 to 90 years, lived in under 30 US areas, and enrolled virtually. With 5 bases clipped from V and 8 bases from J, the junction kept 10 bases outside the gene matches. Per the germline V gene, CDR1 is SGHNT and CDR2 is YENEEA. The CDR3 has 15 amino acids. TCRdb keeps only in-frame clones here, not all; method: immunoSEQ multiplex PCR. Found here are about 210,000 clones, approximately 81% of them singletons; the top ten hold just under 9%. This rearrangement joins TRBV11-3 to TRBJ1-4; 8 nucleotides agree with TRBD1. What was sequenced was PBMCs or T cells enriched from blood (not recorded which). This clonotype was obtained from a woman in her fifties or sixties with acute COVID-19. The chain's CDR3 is CASSKPTGGYEKLFF. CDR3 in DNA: TGTGCCAGCAGCAAACCCACAGGGGGGTACGAAAAACTGTTTTTT.